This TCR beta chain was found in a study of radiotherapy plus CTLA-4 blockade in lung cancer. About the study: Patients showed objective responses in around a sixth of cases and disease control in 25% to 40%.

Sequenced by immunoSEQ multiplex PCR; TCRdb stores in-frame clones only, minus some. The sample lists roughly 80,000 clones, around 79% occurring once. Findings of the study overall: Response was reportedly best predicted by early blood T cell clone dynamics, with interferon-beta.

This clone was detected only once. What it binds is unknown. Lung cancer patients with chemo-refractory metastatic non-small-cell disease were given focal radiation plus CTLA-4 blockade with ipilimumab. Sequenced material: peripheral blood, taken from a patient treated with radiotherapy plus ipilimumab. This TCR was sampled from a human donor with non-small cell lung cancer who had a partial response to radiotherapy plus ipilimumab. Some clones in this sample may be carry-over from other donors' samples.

The CDR3 sequence is CASSSTRGTDTQYF. The CDR3, as DNA: TGCGCCAGCAGTTCGACTAGGGGCACAGATACGCAGTATTTT. V gene TRBV5-1 combines with J gene TRBJ2-3; a weak D match, TRBD2 (6 bases). V was trimmed by 5 bases and J by 1 base, leaving 11 bases between them. The CDR3 is made up of 14 amino acids. Looked up from germline, CDR1 is SGHRS and CDR2 is YFSETQ.